These 20 T cell receptor beta chains came from one sample sequenced in a study of T cells in Graves' hyperthyroidism and ophthalmopathy. There were TCR beta CDR3 regions amplified from RNA transcripts. The TCR CDR3 first-round RT-PCR relied on the HTBI primer set. TCRdb redid the calling of the multiplex PCR reads with MiXCR, one entry per CDR3 protein. The sample has roughly 350,000 distinct CDR3 sequences, roughly 15% seen once; the top ten hold 34%. Sample: blood. The receptors derive from a woman between 40 and 50 years old with Graves' ophthalmopathy.

This clonotype occurred a few times. The chain links TRBV29-1 to TRBJ2-2; no reliable D call. The CDR3 is 12 amino acids. Germline V gene lookup returns CDR1 SQVTM and CDR2 ANQGSEA. The V end was cut by 3 bases, the J end by 1 base, with 3 bases between. The CDR3 reads CSVDRNTGELFF. CDR3 DNA sequence: TGCAGCGTTGATAGGAACACCGGGGAGCTGTTTTTT.

This clonotype was counted at least ten times. A much larger clone lies one base from this, so it may be a read error. The chain links TRBV10-3 to TRBJ2-1; 9 positions match TRBD2. V was clipped by 0 bases and J by 3 bases; unmatched bases: 6. Germline V CDR1 and CDR2: ENHRY, SYGVKD. The CDR3 sequence is 17 residues long. The CDR3 bases are TGTGCCATCAGTGAGTCGACGGCTAGCGGGGACTACAATGAGCAGTTCTTC. It is translated as CAISESTASGDYNEQFF.

Ten or more counts support this clonotype. The CDR3 DNA reads TGTGCCAGCAGCTCAGCGGGATTACGGCGGAATGAGCAGTTCTTC. Its translation: CASSSAGLRRNEQFF. The chain uses TRBV7-9 and TRBJ2-1; 7 bases line up with TRBD2. After removal of 4 bases from V and 7 bases from J, the junction contained 10 bases not matched to a gene. The germline gives CDR1 SEHNR, CDR2 FQNEAQ (reference sequence). The CDR3 is 15 residues long.

This clonotype has at least ten counts. This chain joins TRBV11-2 and TRBJ2-2, with D perhaps TRBD2 (7 bases). CDR3 length: 14 amino acids. Germline-derived CDR1 and CDR2 are SGHAT and FQNNGV. Deletions cut 5 bases from V and 4 bases from J, with 11 bases between. CDR3 nucleotide sequence: TGTGCCAGCAGCCAGGGGACTATCACCGGGGAGCTGTTTTTT. As protein: CASSQGTITGELFF.

This clonotype has at least ten counts. The chain recombines TRBV30 with TRBJ2-1; D may be TRBD1 (5 bases). Trimming took 4 bases from V and 0 from J, leaving 10 bases between them. The CDR3 contains 14 residues. Germline V gene lookup returns CDR1 GTSNPN and CDR2 SVGIG (reference sequence). CDR3 sequence (DNA): TGTGCCTGGATTGACAGATTCTCCTACAATGAGCAGTTCTTC. It translates to CAWIDRFSYNEQFF. Drawing the rest from reference TRBV30 and TRBJ2-1, the complete variable domain is SQTIHQWPATLVQPVGSPLSLECTVEGTSNPNLYWYRQAAGRGLQLLFYSVGIGQISSEVPQNLSASRPQDRQFILSSKKLLLSDSGFYLCAWIDRFSYNEQFFGPGTRLTVL.

The rearrangement joins TRBV29-1 to TRBJ1-2; 9 bases are a match to TRBD1. V dropped 6 bases and J dropped 7; count of bases not matched to a gene: 9. Germline-derived CDR1 and CDR2 are SQVTM and ANQGSEA. There are 13 residues in the CDR3. CDR3 loop: CSVEDRGGPGYTF. The CDR3, as DNA: TGCAGCGTCGAGGACAGGGGAGGCCCTGGCTACACCTTC. Full variable domain (outside the CDR3, taken from reference TRBV29-1 and TRBJ1-2): SAVISQKPSRDICQRGTSLTIQCQVDSQVTMMFWYRQQPGQSLTLIATANQGSEATYESGFVIDKFPISRPNLTFSTLTVSNMSPEDSSIYLCSVEDRGGPGYTFGSGTRLTVV.

This clonotype was picked up many times. The rearrangement uses TRBV28 and TRBJ1-2; 10 bases are a match to TRBD1. Losses at the gene ends were 6 bases for V and 8 bases for J; bases not matched to a gene: 12. The germline CDR1 and CDR2 sequences are MDHEN and SYDVKM. This CDR3 has 15 residues. CDR3 sequence reads: CASRFGDRGWNGYTF. CDR3 nucleotides: TGTGCCAGCAGATTTGGGGACAGGGGCTGGAACGGCTACACCTTC.

This clonotype was detected ten times or more. V usage is TRBV11-3 and J usage is TRBJ2-1; D might be TRBD1 (6 bases). The V gene's germline CDR1 is SGHNT and CDR2 YENEEA. Between the trimmed V and J ends, which lost 4 bases and 8 bases, there was a span of 24 bases. The CDR3 has 17 amino acids. The CDR3 region has the DNA TGTGCCAGCAGCTCCTCCTGGGGGCTACTGGGTGGTGATGAGCAGTTCTTC. Translating gives CASSSSWGLLGGDEQFF.

This clonotype has more than one count but fewer than ten. Being one base from a much bigger clone, this may be a read error. This chain uses TRBV11-1 with TRBJ2-5, with D unclear. The CDR3 is made up of 13 amino acids. The germline V gene encodes CDR1 SGHAT and CDR2 FQDESV (reference sequence). For the CDR3, the DNA is TGTGCCAGCAGCTTAGCTCTCCAAGGGACCCAGTACTTC. Translating gives CASSLALQGTQYF.

This clonotype was seen only a few times. The chain has TRBV20-1 and TRBJ2-3; D unclear. The CDR3 is made up of 13 amino acids. Trimming shortened V by 3 bases and J by 1 base, and 8 bases separated the two germline ends. In germline, CDR1 is DFQATT, CDR2 SNEGSKA (reference sequence). CDR3 DNA: TGCAGTGCTAGGTTAGGCGGCACAGATACGCAGTATTTT. Its protein is CSARLGGTDTQYF.

This clonotype showed up many times. The chain carries TRBV28 and TRBJ2-5; tentative D call: TRBD1 (6 bases). V lost 6 bases, J lost 7 bases, and 15 bases lay in between. Per germline, CDR1 MDHEN and CDR2 SYDVKM. This CDR3 region has 13 residues. The CDR3 here is CASSWGPGGTQYF. In nucleotides, the CDR3 is TGTGCCAGCAGCTGGGGGCCTGGGGGGACCCAGTACTTC.

This clonotype was seen at least ten times. The V and J genes are TRBV6-1 and TRBJ1-1; no clear D gene. Germline loops: CDR1 MNHNS, CDR2 SASEGT. Trimming shortened V by 10 bases and J by 2 bases, and 17 bases separated the two germline ends. This CDR3 contains 14 residues. The CDR3 DNA reads TGTGCCATCTACCGGGATCACACAAACACTGAAGCTTTCTTT. Translating it yields CAIYRDHTNTEAFF.

The chain uses TRBV29-1 and TRBJ2-1; possible D gene TRBD2, 6 bases. Germline V gene sequence: CDR1 SQVTM, CDR2 ANQGSEA. The CDR3 has 13 amino acids. V lost 3 bases and J lost 0, with 6 bases in between. DNA for the CDR3: TGCAGCGTTGACGGGGGCTCCTACAATGAGCAGTTCTTC. This gives the protein CSVDGGSYNEQFF.

Ten or more counts support this clonotype. V and J are TRBV24-1 and TRBJ1-2, with a possible D match to TRBD1 (5 bases). V lost 4 bases and J lost 6, with 11 bases in between. The CDR3 contains 13 residues. The germline gives CDR1 KGHDR, CDR2 SFDVKD. CDR3 loop: CATSESGLDGYTF. Written as DNA, the CDR3 is TGTGCCACCAGTGAATCGGGGCTCGATGGCTACACCTTC.

This clonotype was picked up many times. V usage is TRBV20-1 and J usage is TRBJ2-7; the D gene is possibly TRBD2 (6 bases). The CDR3 is 13 residues long. Germline CDR1 and CDR2: DFQATT and SNEGSKA (reference sequence). Trimming pared 5 bases from V and 1 base from J, leaving 12 bases between. CDR3 nucleotide sequence: TGCAGTGCTGGGACTTACGAATCCTACGAGCAGTACTTC. This encodes CSAGTYESYEQYF.

The table lists this clonotype with many counts. This chain's CDR3 is CSVELTRLAISMSYEQYF. CDR3 bases: TGCAGCGTTGAGTTGACGAGACTAGCGATTTCAATGTCCTACGAGCAGTACTTC. V is TRBV29-1 and J is TRBJ2-7, with 8 bases fitting TRBD2. Germline V gene sequence: CDR1 SQVTM, CDR2 ANQGSEA. The CDR3 sequence is 18 residues long. Unmatched junction bases numbered 17, after V lost 3 bases and J lost 1 base.

In this sample, this clonotype turned up many times. Here the CDR3 reads CASSGGQARYNQPQHF. The CDR3, as DNA: TGTGCCAGCAGTGGGGGACAGGCTAGGTACAATCAGCCCCAGCATTTT. The chain employs TRBV2 and TRBJ1-5, with 8 bases fitting TRBD1. The CDR3 is 16 residues long. From germline, CDR1 is SNHLY and CDR2 FYNNEI. The ends lost 4 bases at V and 3 bases at J; junction bases unmatched: 8.

This clonotype was recorded at least ten times. V gene TRBV20-1 combines with J gene TRBJ1-5; D perhaps matches TRBD1 (5 bases). Germline-derived CDR1 and CDR2 are DFQATT and SNEGSKA (reference sequence). V was shortened by 3 bases and J by 0 bases, with 15 bases between the two germline ends. The CDR3 consists of 16 residues. The CDR3, as DNA: TGCAGTGCTAGTCAAGGGGCGCCTCATAGCAATCAGCCCCAGCATTTT. Its translation: CSASQGAPHSNQPQHF.

Worth noting for this clonotype: Possible read error: a much larger clone is one base away. This CDR3 fails to terminate in the conserved phenylalanine or tryptophan, so it likely reflects a read error. CDR3 residues: CAISEKKGANEKLFL. The CDR3 nucleotides read TGTGCCATCAGTGAGAAGAAAGGGGCTAATGAAAAACTGTTTCTT. The V gene is TRBV10-3, the J gene TRBJ1-4; tentative D call: TRBD1 (5 bases). The germline V gene encodes CDR1 ENHRY and CDR2 SYGVKD. V lost 2 bases and J lost 3, with 10 bases in between. CDR3 length: 15 residues.

This clonotype came up many times. The chain uses TRBV27 and TRBJ2-2, with TRBD2 matching over 9 bases. The junction had 14 bases not matched to a gene; V was cut back by 2 bases and J by 4 bases. Germline CDR1 is MNHEY and CDR2 is SMNVEV (reference sequence). The CDR3 consists of 19 residues. The CDR3 loop is CASSLRGLAGVWSTGELFF. In nucleotides, the CDR3 is TGTGCCAGCAGTTTACGCGGTTTAGCGGGAGTATGGAGCACCGGGGAGCTGTTTTTT.